This T cell receptor beta chain was captured by sequencing in a study of a mutant IDH1 vaccine in newly diagnosed glioma. In the study overall: With temozolomide cycles, or 4-6 weeks after radiotherapy alone, vaccination was started.

V was pared by 4 bases and J by 6 bases, with 18 bases between. CDR3 length: 15 amino acids. Germline CDR1 reads SGHRS; CDR2 reads YFSETQ. Time point: week 23, last vaccination. Doses consisted of 300 ug of mutant IDH1 20-mer peptide each, paired with topical imiquimod. This clone was recorded only once. Its target is not known. Clones were sequenced by immunoSEQ multiplex PCR, and TCRdb holds only the in-frame ones, with some missing. Of about 56,000 clones in the sample, more than 75% were seen once. Source: PBMCs, taken from a glioma patient whose treatment included an IDH1 peptide vaccine. The gene calls are TRBV5-1 and TRBJ2-3; possible D gene TRBD2, 6 bases. The clonotype was recovered from a man aged 40-50 years with glioma. The CDR3 is CASSPLGGGGDTQYF. The CDR3 DNA reads as TGCGCCAGCAGCCCACTTGGGGGAGGTGGGGATACGCAGTATTTT.